These 28 T cell receptor beta chains came from one sample sequenced in a study of cytomegalovirus exposure and HLA in healthy donors. The PCR was carried out with 60 Vbeta primers and 13 Jbeta primers. Using immunoSEQ multiplex PCR, the repertoire was profiled, and TCRdb retains in-frame clones only, with some absent. The top ten hold about 7% of the sample, which has some 170,000 clones, 65% to 85% seen once. Sequenced: PBMCs. These receptor sequences come from a woman aged 30 to 39 in good health and CMV-seropositive.

The rearrangement joins TRBV7-2 to TRBJ2-7, with D unclear. The CDR3 has 13 residues. The ends were cut back, 2 bases at V and 0 bases at J, with 5 bases in the middle. In germline, CDR1 is SGHTA, CDR2 FQGNSA. Here the CDR3 reads CASSLLNSYEQYF. CDR3 bases: TGTGCCAGCAGCTTACTTAACTCCTACGAGCAGTACTTC. The full variable domain, rest sourced from reference TRBV7-2 and TRBJ2-7, is GAGVSQSPSNKVTEKGKDVELRCDPISGHTALYWYRQSLGQGLEFLIYFQGNSAPDKSGLPSDRFSAERTGGSVSTLTIQRTQQEDSAVYLCASSLLNSYEQYFGPGTRLTVT.

V gene TRBV4-2 combines with J gene TRBJ2-3; D remains unclear. Germline V CDR1 and CDR2: LGHNA, YNFKEQ. Trimming took 4 bases from V and 0 from J, leaving 20 bases between them. The CDR3 extends over 18 amino acids. The CDR3 spells CASSPHRSDPSSTDTQYF. The CDR3 bases are TGTGCCAGCAGCCCCCATCGGAGCGATCCTTCTAGCACAGATACGCAGTATTTT.

This clone has only one observation. The V and J genes are TRBV7-8 and TRBJ2-1, with D possibly being TRBD1 (6 bases). V lost 2 bases to trimming and J lost 10 bases, with 18 bases between them. CDR3 length equals 15 residues. CDR1 and CDR2 from the germline V gene are SGHVS and FQNEAQ. The CDR3 sequence is CASSLPVQGPGEQFF. CDR3 nucleotide sequence: TGTGCCAGCAGCTTACCTGTGCAGGGGCCTGGAGAGCAGTTCTTC.

The J gene is TRBJ1-2, the V gene TRBV13; a weak D match, TRBD1 (6 bases). The length of the CDR3 is 14 residues. Germline V gene lookup returns CDR1 PRHDT and CDR2 FYEKMQ (reference sequence). V lost 4 bases and J lost 6, with 15 bases in between. Written as DNA, the CDR3 is TGTGCCAGCAGCTCTTTCCAGGGGATCCATGGCTACACCTTC. Translated: CASSSFQGIHGYTF.

The chain couples TRBV4-3 to TRBJ2-7; 9 bases line up with TRBD2. The junction had 13 bases not matched to a gene; V was cut back by 3 bases and J by 4 bases. This CDR3 region has 17 residues. Germline values: CDR1 LGHNA, CDR2 YSLEER. CDR3 DNA: TGCGCCAGCAGCCAGGAGGGAGGCGGGGGGGCCGTATACGAGCAGTACTTC. It yields the protein CASSQEGGGGAVYEQYF.

The chain is built from TRBV7-9 and TRBJ2-1; D is perhaps TRBD2 (7 bases). V gave up 2 bases and J gave up 10 bases, with 12 bases separating them. Germline V gene data show CDR1 as SEHNR and CDR2 as FQNEAQ (reference sequence). There are 13 residues in the CDR3. Written as DNA, the CDR3 is TGTGCCAGCAGCTTACACGGGGGGCGGGAGCAGTTCTTC. It codes for CASSLHGGREQFF.

The chain links TRBV30 to TRBJ1-3, with D possibly TRBD1 on 5 matching bases. Trimming removed 5 bases at V and 0 bases at J, with 11 bases between. Germline loops: CDR1 GTSNPN, CDR2 SVGIG (reference sequence). The CDR3 totals 14 residues. CDR3 region: CAWGASLSGNTIYF. Written as DNA, the CDR3 is TGTGCCTGGGGGGCGTCGCTCTCTGGAAACACCATATATTTT.

The DNA of the CDR3 is TGCGCCAGCAGCTCGGGACAGGGAAAAAGATTCTCTGGAAACACCATATATTTT. Residues: CASSSGQGKRFSGNTIYF. The J gene is TRBJ1-3, the V gene TRBV5-1; 9 bases map to TRBD1. J gave up 0 bases and V 3 bases, and 10 bases lay outside the gene matches. Germline lookup yields CDR1 SGHRS and CDR2 YFSETQ. The CDR3 loop spans 18 amino acids.

Only a few counts were recorded for this clone. This chain links TRBV5-1 with TRBJ1-2; D is possibly TRBD1 (6 bases). The V gene's germline CDR1 is SGHRS and CDR2 YFSETQ. The CDR3 has 19 amino acids. V was clipped by 1 base and J by 3 bases, with 25 bases between them. The CDR3 DNA is TGCGCCAGCAGCTTGACCCCTCCCCCTCGGACAGCGGAATACTATGGCTACACCTTC. It encodes CASSLTPPPRTAEYYGYTF.

The chain carries TRBV4-3 and TRBJ2-5; 10 nucleotides line up with TRBD2. Germline V gene lookup returns CDR1 LGHNA and CDR2 YSLEER. Germline trimming cut 2 bases from V and 4 bases from J; bases unmatched to any gene: 1. The CDR3 has 14 residues. DNA for the CDR3: TGCGCCAGCAGCCAAAAGCGGGGGGGAGAGACCCAGTACTTC. It specifies CASSQKRGGETQYF.

The rearrangement uses TRBV7-9 and TRBJ1-2; D might be TRBD1 (5 bases). The CDR3 loop spans 13 amino acids. The V gene's germline CDR1 is SEHNR and CDR2 FQNEAQ (reference sequence). The ends were cut back, 5 bases at V and 4 bases at J, with 11 bases in the middle. The CDR3 DNA follows: TGTGCCAGCAGCGACCGGACAAGCTATGGCTACACCTTC. This sequence encodes CASSDRTSYGYTF.

The genes are TRBV30 and TRBJ2-2; the match to TRBD2 covers 9 bases. With V trimmed by 1 base and J by 6 bases, 3 bases remained unmatched. This CDR3 is 14 amino acids long. The germline V gene has CDR1 GTSNPN and CDR2 SVGIG (reference sequence). The CDR3 spells CAWSGRTSAGELFF. Here the CDR3 DNA reads TGTGCCTGGAGTGGTCGGACTAGCGCCGGGGAGCTGTTTTTT.

This rearrangement joins TRBV4-3 to TRBJ2-5, with a possible D match to TRBD2 (5 bases). V gave up 1 base and J gave up 1 base, with 10 bases separating them. From germline, CDR1 is LGHNA and CDR2 YSLEER. This CDR3 has 15 residues. DNA for the CDR3: TGCGCCAGCAGCCAAGGGGCTAGCTCCCAAGAGACCCAGTACTTC. It codes for CASSQGASSQETQYF.

The count of this clone is one. V gene TRBV5-4 combines with J gene TRBJ1-2; D is unresolved. Deletions cut 3 bases from V and 8 bases from J, with 8 bases between. From germline, CDR1 is SGHNT and CDR2 YYREEE (reference sequence). The CDR3 has 11 residues. CDR3 bases: TGTGCCAGCAGCTGGGGAGTCGGCTACACCTTC. This gives the protein CASSWGVGYTF.

The chain couples TRBV6-5 to TRBJ1-4; 7 bases match TRBD1. Germline V CDR1 and CDR2: MNHEY, SVGAGI. This CDR3 is 13 amino acids long. The trim removed 5 bases at V and 8 bases at J, leaving 5 bases unmatched. The CDR3 region is CASSTGQVEKLFF. The CDR3 nucleotides are TGTGCCAGCAGTACCGGACAGGTCGAAAAACTGTTTTTT.

V usage is TRBV15 and J usage is TRBJ1-1; D is perhaps TRBD1 (6 bases). Trimming removed 5 bases from V and 7 bases from J, with 20 bases in between. The CDR3 is 15 residues long. In germline, CDR1 is LNHNV, CDR2 YYDKDF (reference sequence). The CDR3 spells CATSLRTEGESEAFF. CDR3 nucleotide sequence: TGTGCCACCAGCCTCCGGACAGAAGGGGAGAGTGAAGCTTTCTTT.

This chain connects TRBV27 to TRBJ1-2, with unresolved D. Germline V gene data show CDR1 as MNHEY and CDR2 as SMNVEV (reference sequence). The CDR3 has 13 amino acids. The V and J ends lost 3 bases and 4 bases respectively, with 9 bases between them. CDR3 amino acids: CASSFLSVYGYTF. The CDR3 DNA sequence: TGTGCCAGCAGTTTTCTGAGCGTCTATGGCTACACCTTC.

The chain employs TRBV4-3 and TRBJ2-7, with 10 bases identical to TRBD1. This CDR3 is built from 15 residues. CDR1 is LGHNA, CDR2 YSLEER, per germline. The V gene end was trimmed by 0 bases and the J gene end by 6 bases; junction bases not matched to a gene: 5. As DNA, the CDR3 is TGCGCCAGCAGCCAAGATCCCGGGACAGGGGTCGAGCAGTACTTC. This encodes CASSQDPGTGVEQYF.

Only a few counts were recorded for this clone. This chain connects TRBV6-6 to TRBJ2-2; the match to TRBD1 covers 12 bases. CDR3 length: 16 residues. V was pared by 6 bases and J by 4 bases, with 6 bases of the junction left unmatched. Germline-derived CDR1 and CDR2 are MNHNY and SVGAGI (reference sequence). CDR3 region: CASSRDRGQRTGELFF. As DNA, the CDR3 is TGTGCCAGCAGCCGGGACAGGGGGCAGCGCACCGGGGAGCTGTTTTTT.

V and J are TRBV27 and TRBJ1-2; a possible D gene is TRBD1 (5 bases). Trimming left V 2 bases short and J 4 bases short, with 17 bases between. This CDR3 contains 16 residues. Germline V gene data show CDR1 as MNHEY and CDR2 as SMNVEV (reference sequence). In DNA form, the CDR3 reads TGTGCCAGCAGTTTAGCAGCAGGGATCTTCACCTATGGCTACACCTTC. Protein product: CASSLAAGIFTYGYTF.

A note on this clone: Additional DNA sequences in this sample encode the identical CDR3. This chain connects TRBV4-1 to TRBJ1-2; D unresolved. The V end was cut by 1 base, the J end by 1 base, with 7 bases between. Looked up from germline, CDR1 is MGHRA and CDR2 is YSYEKL. The CDR3 runs to 14 residues. The CDR3 protein is CASSQVSGNYGYTF. CDR3 nucleotides: TGCGCCAGCAGCCAAGTCTCGGGTAACTATGGCTACACCTTC.

The chain couples TRBV7-2 to TRBJ2-1, with a tentative D call TRBD1 (5 bases). CDR3 size: 14 residues. V was pared by 2 bases and J by 1 base, with 6 bases between. CDR1 and CDR2 from the germline V gene are SGHTA and FQGNSA. CDR3 nucleotides: TGTGCCAGCAGCTTACAGGGTTCCTACAATGAGCAGTTCTTC. It translates to CASSLQGSYNEQFF.

The J gene is TRBJ1-6, the V gene TRBV2, with 9 bases aligning to TRBD1. The CDR3 has 16 residues. CDR1 is SNHLY, CDR2 FYNNEI, per germline. With V trimmed by 7 bases and J by 2 bases, 6 bases remained unmatched. CDR3 coding DNA: TGTGCCAGCATATGGGACAGGGCAACCTATAATTCACCCCTCCACTTT. Amino acids: CASIWDRATYNSPLHF.

In its sample, this clone was seen once. The V and J genes are TRBV28 and TRBJ1-6; TRBD1 agrees at 11 bases. The V gene end was trimmed by 5 bases and the J gene end by 9 bases; junction bases not matched to a gene: 3. CDR1 and CDR2 (germline): MDHEN, SYDVKM. CDR3 length equals 14 residues. The CDR3 sequence: CASSTGTGGSPLHF. CDR3 bases: TGTGCCAGCAGTACCGGGACAGGGGGTTCACCCCTCCACTTT.

This chain links TRBV2 with TRBJ1-4; 7 nucleotides agree with TRBD1. With V trimmed by 2 bases and J by 6 bases, 6 bases remained unmatched. Germline V gives CDR1 SNHLY, CDR2 FYNNEI. The length of the CDR3 is 15 residues. Here the CDR3 DNA reads TGTGCCAGCAGTGAACAGGGGGATGGGGATGAAAAACTGTTTTTT. Residues: CASSEQGDGDEKLFF.

This clone appeared a single time. This rearrangement joins TRBV7-9 to TRBJ1-4, with D perhaps TRBD1 (5 bases). CDR1 and CDR2 (germline): SEHNR, FQNEAQ (reference sequence). The CDR3 contains 15 residues. V was trimmed by 5 bases and J by 7 bases, leaving 17 bases between them. The CDR3 DNA reads TGTGCCAGCAGCCGGAAAGGGGCCCAGGGTGAAAAACTGTTTTTT. This sequence encodes CASSRKGAQGEKLFF.

The gene calls are TRBV5-6 and TRBJ2-2; 11 bases agree with TRBD2. The V gene end was trimmed by 4 bases and the J gene end by 1 base; junction bases not matched to a gene: 3. This CDR3 is 16 amino acids long. CDR1 and CDR2 from the germline V gene are SGHDT and YYEEEE. The chain's CDR3 is CASSQGTSGNTGELFF. CDR3 DNA sequence: TGTGCCAGCAGCCAGGGGACTAGCGGGAACACCGGGGAGCTGTTTTTT.

The rearrangement uses TRBV4-3 and TRBJ2-1, with 9 bases matching TRBD2. After removal of 0 bases from V and 0 bases from J, the junction contained 12 bases not matched to a gene. This CDR3 has 20 amino acids. Germline V gives CDR1 LGHNA, CDR2 YSLEER. CDR3 nucleotide sequence: TGCGCCAGCAGCCAAGATTGGGGTAGCGGGGGCCCGAGCTCCTACAATGAGCAGTTCTTC. The encoded protein is CASSQDWGSGGPSSYNEQFF.